The 20 T cell receptor beta chains listed next were all sequenced from one sample in a study of shared clonotypes between healthy human individuals. Using immunoSEQ multiplex PCR, the repertoire was profiled, and TCRdb retains in-frame clones only, with some absent. Here the sample spans around 1.6 million clones, 98% being singletons. Sequenced material: naive CD4+ T cells sorted from blood. Subset indicated: CD45RA+ positively selected. These receptors were obtained from a man under 40 in good health.

This chain joins TRBV6-6 and TRBJ1-4, with no clear D. The CDR3 length is 14 residues. Between the trimmed V and J ends, which lost 2 bases and 3 bases, there was a span of 7 bases. Looked up from germline, CDR1 is MNHNY and CDR2 is SVGAGI (reference sequence). CDR3 nucleotides: TGTGCCAGCAGTTACGCCAGAGCTAATGAAAAACTGTTTTTT. This sequence encodes CASSYARANEKLFF.

Concerning this clone itself: Other DNA sequences in this sample translate to the same CDR3. This sequence joins TRBV5-1 and TRBJ1-2; TRBD1 matches at 8 bases. Per germline, CDR1 SGHRS and CDR2 YFSETQ. V lost 0 bases and J lost 8; bases outside the gene matches: 3. CDR3 size: 13 residues. CDR3: CASSLGQGRGYTF. The CDR3 nucleotides are TGCGCCAGCAGCTTGGGACAGGGGAGGGGCTACACCTTC.

This clone came up once. This chain uses TRBV19 with TRBJ2-7; no reliable D call. This CDR3 has 14 residues. V was pared by 3 bases and J by 6 bases, with 15 bases between. Germline CDR1 and CDR2: LNHDA and SQIVND (reference sequence). Written as DNA, the CDR3 is TGTGCCAGTAGTATCGCAACGCCCCTTGGCGAGCAGTACTTC. It translates to CASSIATPLGEQYF.

This clone was counted once. The CDR3 is CASSALAASTDTQYF. In DNA, the CDR3 is TGTGCCAGCAGCGCACTAGCGGCAAGCACAGATACGCAGTATTTT. The chain couples TRBV9 to TRBJ2-3; 8 bases are shared with TRBD2. Trimming removed 3 bases from V and 0 bases from J; junction bases left unmatched: 3. The CDR3 is 15 amino acids. The V gene's germline CDR1 is SGDLS and CDR2 YYNGEE.

The J gene is TRBJ1-5, the V gene TRBV19; D possibly corresponds to TRBD1 (5 bases). Germline V lookup: CDR1 LNHDA, CDR2 SQIVND (reference sequence). V shed 3 bases and J shed 4 bases, with 13 bases lying between them. The CDR3 is made up of 15 amino acids. CDR3 residues: CASSMPPTDNQPQHF. The CDR3 DNA reads TGTGCCAGTAGTATGCCCCCGACAGATAATCAGCCCCAGCATTTT.

The rearrangement joins TRBV6-4 to TRBJ1-2, with 8 bases lining up with TRBD1. CDR1 and CDR2 from the germline V gene are MRHNA and SNTAGT. V gave up 6 bases and J gave up 5 bases; unmatched junction bases: 5. The CDR3 is 13 residues long. In nucleotides, the CDR3 is TGTGCCAGCAGCTCGACAGGGGCGTATGGCTACACCTTC. Translating gives CASSSTGAYGYTF.

The chain links TRBV11-3 to TRBJ1-1; D remains ambiguous. This CDR3 region has 12 residues. V was pared by 4 bases and J by 0 bases, with 3 bases between. Germline V gives CDR1 SGHNT, CDR2 YENEEA. CDR3 bases: TGTGCCAGCAGCTCGGTGAACACTGAAGCTTTCTTT. This encodes CASSSVNTEAFF.

Regarding this clone: In the same sample, other DNA sequences code for this CDR3. This rearrangement joins TRBV2 to TRBJ2-1; a possible D gene is TRBD2 (6 bases). The V gene lost 7 bases and the J gene lost 0 bases, with 10 bases spanning the gap. The germline V gene has CDR1 SNHLY and CDR2 FYNNEI. The CDR3 sequence is 14 residues long. CDR3 in amino acids: CASIYGSSYNEQFF. CDR3 coding DNA: TGTGCCAGCATCTACGGGAGCTCCTACAATGAGCAGTTCTTC.

This chain connects TRBV4-2 to TRBJ1-4, with D possibly matching TRBD1 (5 bases). Germline V gene data show CDR1 as LGHNA and CDR2 as YNFKEQ. CDR3 length equals 15 residues. The V end lost 4 bases, the J end lost 6 bases, and 15 bases lay between the germline ends. CDR3 residues: CASSRKQGIDEKLFF. Here the CDR3 DNA reads TGTGCCAGCAGCCGCAAGCAGGGCATCGATGAAAAACTGTTTTTT.

V usage is TRBV11-2 and J usage is TRBJ1-1, with D unclear. Trimming took off 1 base at V and 4 bases at J, with 13 bases between the two ends. This CDR3 is 15 amino acids long. Germline V gene data show CDR1 as SGHAT and CDR2 as FQNNGV. The CDR3 coding sequence is TGTGCCAGCAGCTTAGCTCTGGGCTGGGGCACTGAAGCTTTCTTT. Its translation: CASSLALGWGTEAFF.

The chain employs TRBV5-4 and TRBJ2-2, with D perhaps matching TRBD2 (6 bases). V lost 4 bases and J 6 bases, leaving 13 bases between the germline ends. Germline-derived CDR1 and CDR2 are SGHNT and YYREEE (reference sequence). The CDR3 sequence is 14 residues long. The DNA of the CDR3 is TGTGCCAGCAGCCCGGGACTTACCCCCGGGGAGCTGTTTTTT. Its translation: CASSPGLTPGELFF.

The chain links TRBV28 to TRBJ1-3; D is ambiguous. The CDR3 loop spans 16 amino acids. Per the germline V gene, CDR1 is MDHEN and CDR2 is SYDVKM. The V end lost 2 bases, the J end lost 1 base, and 12 bases lay between the germline ends. CDR3 amino acids: CASSLVLGGSGNTIYF. In DNA, the CDR3 is TGTGCCAGCAGTTTAGTGTTGGGTGGATCTGGAAACACCATATATTTT.

This chain connects TRBV6-5 to TRBJ2-7, with 10 bases lining up with TRBD2. The V and J ends lost 10 bases and 3 bases, in that order; junction bases with no gene match: 3. Germline V gene lookup returns CDR1 MNHEY and CDR2 SVGAGI. This CDR3 comprises 12 residues. The CDR3 here is CATGTSVYEQYF. CDR3 coding DNA: TGTGCCACCGGGACTAGCGTCTACGAGCAGTACTTC.

This clone was picked up one time. This sequence joins TRBV7-9 and TRBJ2-1; 7 bases are a match to TRBD2. V was clipped by 0 bases and J by 0 bases; unmatched bases: 8. Germline-derived CDR1 and CDR2 are SEHNR and FQNEAQ (reference sequence). The CDR3 length is 18 residues. This CDR3 reads CASSLARASGSSYNEQFF. The CDR3 DNA reads TGTGCCAGCAGCTTAGCGAGGGCTAGCGGAAGCTCCTACAATGAGCAGTTCTTC.

V gene TRBV19 combines with J gene TRBJ2-3; TRBD1 matches 7 bases. The CDR3 loop spans 14 amino acids. Per germline, CDR1 LNHDA and CDR2 SQIVND (reference sequence). V dropped 3 bases and J dropped 3; count of bases not matched to a gene: 3. DNA of the CDR3: TGTGCCAGTAGTATCGGGACAGCAACAGATACGCAGTATTTT. Translation: CASSIGTATDTQYF.

The chain recombines TRBV19 with TRBJ2-5; 9 nucleotides match TRBD1. The V gene end was trimmed by 8 bases and the J gene end by 4 bases; junction bases not matched to a gene: 8. The CDR3 sequence is 14 residues long. Germline V gene sequence: CDR1 LNHDA, CDR2 SQIVND (reference sequence). CDR3 in amino acids: CASRDRVDRETQYF. The CDR3 bases are TGTGCCAGTCGGGACAGGGTGGATCGAGAGACCCAGTACTTC.

The chain couples TRBV9 to TRBJ2-1, with D perhaps TRBD2 (6 bases). V was clipped by 2 bases and J by 2 bases, with 23 bases between them. Germline lookup yields CDR1 SGDLS and CDR2 YYNGEE. This CDR3 is built from 19 residues. CDR3 sequence: CASSVGHTLAVAAYNEQFF. The DNA for the CDR3 is TGTGCCAGCAGCGTTGGACATACGTTAGCGGTAGCGGCCTACAATGAGCAGTTCTTC.

This clone was detected once. This rearrangement joins TRBV19 to TRBJ2-1; TRBD2 is a possible D gene (5 bases). V was trimmed by 5 bases and J by 7 bases, leaving 6 bases between them. The CDR3 contains 11 residues. The germline V gene has CDR1 LNHDA and CDR2 SQIVND (reference sequence). The CDR3 sequence: CASSSGNEQFF. The CDR3, as DNA: TGTGCCAGTAGTTCGGGGAATGAGCAGTTCTTC.

CDR3 nucleotides: TGTGCCAGTTCCACCAGCTCCTACAATGAGCAGTTCTTC. Encoded protein: CASSTSSYNEQFF. This sequence joins TRBV7-3 and TRBJ2-1; D call uncertain. Germline-derived CDR1 and CDR2 are SGHTA and FQGTGA. Trimming left V 9 bases short and J 0 bases short, with 9 bases between. There are 13 residues in the CDR3.

The rearrangement uses TRBV10-3 and TRBJ2-1, with TRBD1 matching over 7 bases. After removal of 6 bases from V and 0 bases from J, the junction contained 2 bases not matched to a gene. Germline values: CDR1 ENHRY, CDR2 SYGVKD. The CDR3 length is 14 residues. CDR3 nucleotide sequence: TGTGCCATCAGCCGGGACAGCTCCTACAATGAGCAGTTCTTC. Protein sequence: CAISRDSSYNEQFF.